Below are 28 T cell receptor beta chains sequenced from a single sample in a study of cytomegalovirus exposure and HLA in healthy donors. A multiplex PCR was run with 60 Vbeta primers and 13 Jbeta primers. TCRdb's copy holds only in-frame clones and misses some; the assay was immunoSEQ multiplex PCR. The table records tens of thousands of clones, 60% to 80% of them present only once. The sequenced sample consisted of PBMCs. These receptors all stem from a woman aged 40 to 50 in good health and CMV-seropositive.

The genes are TRBV6-1 and TRBJ2-7, with 7 nucleotides matching TRBD2. V was clipped by 6 bases and J by 2 bases; unmatched bases: 7. CDR3 length: 14 amino acids. Per germline, CDR1 MNHNS and CDR2 SASEGT. The CDR3 spells CASSLASGTYEQYF. CDR3 nucleotides: TGTGCCAGCAGCTTAGCTAGCGGAACCTACGAGCAGTACTTC.

The V and J genes are TRBV15 and TRBJ2-5; D call uncertain. V was pared by 3 bases and J by 1 base, with 12 bases between. Germline V gene data show CDR1 as LNHNV and CDR2 as YYDKDF (reference sequence). This CDR3 has 15 residues. The CDR3, as DNA: TGTGCCACCAGCAGTGACCCCTGGGCCCAAGAGACCCAGTACTTC. Translating gives CATSSDPWAQETQYF.

This clone ranks as medium-sized (0.01 to 0.1%). The gene calls are TRBV2 and TRBJ1-1; D is unresolved. The CDR3 runs 15 residues. Germline V gives CDR1 SNHLY, CDR2 FYNNEI. V lost 6 bases, J lost 5 bases, and 19 bases lay in between. The CDR3 spells CASRMWLRTGTEAFF. As DNA, the CDR3 is TGTGCCAGCAGGATGTGGCTACGAACGGGGACTGAAGCTTTCTTT.

The table lists this clone with a count of one. CDR3 bases: TGCGCCAGCAGGCTGGACGGGATTTCGGAGACCCAGTACTTC. Protein: CASRLDGISETQYF. The chain carries TRBV5-1 and TRBJ2-5; D might be TRBD2 (5 bases). The V gene's germline CDR1 is SGHRS and CDR2 YFSETQ. The CDR3 covers 14 residues. Deletions cut 5 bases from V and 5 bases from J, with 16 bases between.

The rearrangement links TRBV25-1 to TRBJ2-7, with D hard to call. The CDR3 is 16 amino acids. Germline V gene lookup returns CDR1 MGHDK and CDR2 SYGVNS. Trimming stripped 5 bases from V and 5 bases from J, with 22 bases between. CDR3 nucleotides: TGTGCCAGCAGTAACGCAAGGAGAGTTCCCATCGACGAGCAGTACTTC. It translates to CASSNARRVPIDEQYF.

This clone is a singleton in its sample. The chain recombines TRBV6-5 with TRBJ2-7; the D is unclear. CDR3 size: 12 residues. Trimming stripped 2 bases from V and 4 bases from J, with 6 bases between. Per the germline V gene, CDR1 is MNHEY and CDR2 is SVGAGI. Here the CDR3 reads CASSYGPYEQYF. DNA for the CDR3: TGTGCCAGCAGTTACGGCCCTTACGAGCAGTACTTC.

J is TRBJ2-1 and V is TRBV5-1; 8 nucleotides line up with TRBD1. The CDR3 consists of 15 residues. The junction had 11 bases not matched to a gene; V was cut back by 3 bases and J by 9 bases. Germline values: CDR1 SGHRS, CDR2 YFSETQ. Written as DNA, the CDR3 is TGCGCCAGCAGCTCGCTTAGGGACAGGTTGGGTGAGCAGTTCTTC. This gives the protein CASSSLRDRLGEQFF.

The genes are TRBV27 and TRBJ2-7, with 8 bases fitting TRBD2. From germline, CDR1 is MNHEY and CDR2 SMNVEV (reference sequence). J was trimmed by 2 bases and V by 1 base; bases with no gene match: 4. This CDR3 has 15 residues. DNA of the CDR3: TGTGCCAGCAGTTTATGGCTAGCGGGCCCCTACGAGCAGTACTTC. Its translation is CASSLWLAGPYEQYF.

The chain employs TRBV27 and TRBJ1-5; 9 bases line up with TRBD1. The germline V gene has CDR1 MNHEY and CDR2 SMNVEV (reference sequence). With 7 bases clipped from V and 3 bases from J, the junction kept 10 bases outside the gene matches. The CDR3 has 16 residues. Here the CDR3 reads CASKTTGQGPNQPQHF. CDR3 coding DNA: TGTGCCAGCAAGACTACGGGACAGGGACCCAATCAGCCCCAGCATTTT.

The chain combines TRBV19 with TRBJ2-7; 8 bases match TRBD2. The CDR3 is made up of 15 amino acids. Germline V lookup: CDR1 LNHDA, CDR2 SQIVND (reference sequence). The V gene end was trimmed by 3 bases and the J gene end by 4 bases; junction bases not matched to a gene: 8. This CDR3 reads CASSILASSGYEQYF. CDR3 bases: TGTGCCAGTAGTATTTTAGCCTCTAGCGGGTACGAGCAGTACTTC.

The chain combines TRBV28 with TRBJ2-7; 11 bases match TRBD2. V lost 6 bases, J lost 7 bases, and 14 bases stayed unmatched. Germline CDR1 is MDHEN and CDR2 is SYDVKM. CDR3 length equals 16 residues. CDR3 nucleotides: TGTGCCAGCAGCCGCTGGACTAGCGGGCCCGGGGGGGAGCAGTACTTC. Amino acids: CASSRWTSGPGGEQYF. Based on the CDR3 plus reference TRBV28 and TRBJ2-7, the full variable domain is DVKVTQSSRYLVKRTGEKVFLECVQDMDHENMFWYRQDPGLGLRLIYFSYDVKMKEKGDIPEGYSVSREKKERFSLILESASTNQTSMYLCASSRWTSGPGGEQYFGPGTRLTVT.

This chain links TRBV18 with TRBJ1-1; D perhaps matches TRBD1 (5 bases). V lost 2 bases and J lost 1, with 5 bases in between. CDR1 is KGHSH and CDR2 is LQKENI in the germline V gene. The CDR3 contains 13 residues. CDR3 in DNA: TGTGCCAGCTCACCAACAGGGAACACTGAAGCTTTCTTT. Amino acid sequence: CASSPTGNTEAFF.

The chain employs TRBV7-9 and TRBJ1-4; the match to TRBD1 covers 7 bases. There are 16 residues in the CDR3. Germline values: CDR1 SEHNR, CDR2 FQNEAQ (reference sequence). Trimming took 5 bases from V and 0 from J; bases not matched to a gene: 6. CDR3 region: CASSQNRGPTNEKLFF. CDR3 in DNA: TGTGCCAGCAGCCAAAACAGGGGCCCAACTAATGAAAAACTGTTTTTT. Looking up the rest from reference TRBV7-9 and TRBJ1-4 gives the full variable domain: DTGVSQNPRHKITKRGQNVTFRCDPISEHNRLYWYRQTLGQGPEFLTYFQNEAQLEKSRLLSDRFSAERPKGSFSTLEIQRTEQGDSAMYLCASSQNRGPTNEKLFFGSGTQLSVL.

The J gene is TRBJ2-5, the V gene TRBV5-1; 7 positions agree with TRBD1. Germline V gene lookup returns CDR1 SGHRS and CDR2 YFSETQ. The CDR3 is made up of 17 amino acids. V was clipped by 1 base and J by 0 bases; unmatched bases: 9. CDR3 region: CASSLLRTGPYQETQYF. CDR3 sequence (DNA): TGCGCCAGCAGCTTGTTAAGGACAGGCCCCTACCAAGAGACCCAGTACTTC.

The chain carries TRBV30 and TRBJ1-2; a weak D match, TRBD1 (5 bases). Germline V CDR1 and CDR2: GTSNPN, SVGIG (reference sequence). The CDR3 has 14 residues. V dropped 8 bases and J dropped 7 bases, with 23 bases sitting between them. The CDR3 nucleotides are TGTGCCGGGCCCGGGGGTGGTCGGACTATTGGCTACACCTTC. It codes for CAGPGGGRTIGYTF. Based on the CDR3 plus reference TRBV30 and TRBJ1-2, the full variable domain is SQTIHQWPATLVQPVGSPLSLECTVEGTSNPNLYWYRQAAGRGLQLLFYSVGIGQISSEVPQNLSASRPQDRQFILSSKKLLLSDSGFYLCAGPGGGRTIGYTFGSGTRLTVV.

The chain carries TRBV23-1 and TRBJ1-4; D not resolved. TRBV23-1 is assigned to the ORF class and has an uncertain function. Trimming took 0 bases from V and 2 from J, leaving 7 bases between them. The CDR3 consists of 15 residues. The CDR3 loop reads CASSQSEDTNEKLFF. CDR3 nucleotides: TGCGCCAGCAGTCAATCGGAGGACACTAATGAAAAACTGTTTTTT.

The chain joins TRBV13 to TRBJ2-5, with TRBD1 matching 11 bases. The trim removed 2 bases at V and 5 bases at J, leaving 4 bases unmatched. Germline values: CDR1 PRHDT, CDR2 FYEKMQ (reference sequence). The CDR3 runs 15 residues. The chain's CDR3 is CASSLRTGGFETQYF. The CDR3 bases are TGTGCCAGCAGCTTAAGGACAGGGGGCTTTGAGACCCAGTACTTC.

The CDR3 sequence: CASRPGGGKYGYTF. CDR3 nucleotides: TGTGCCAGCAGACCAGGGGGCGGAAAATATGGCTACACCTTC. This sequence joins TRBV28 and TRBJ1-2; 8 bases map to TRBD1. The CDR3 length is 14 residues. V dropped 6 bases and J dropped 5; count of bases not matched to a gene: 8. Germline V gene lookup returns CDR1 MDHEN and CDR2 SYDVKM.

V gene TRBV14 combines with J gene TRBJ1-6; D remains ambiguous. From germline, CDR1 is SGHDN and CDR2 FVKESK. The CDR3 runs to 15 residues. Between the trimmed V and J ends, which lost 6 bases and 4 bases, there was a span of 13 bases. DNA for the CDR3: TGTGCCAGCAGGATACAGCTTCCATATAATTCACCCCTCCACTTT. It is translated as CASRIQLPYNSPLHF.

This clone was observed once. The chain has TRBV4-1 and TRBJ2-3; 8 bases agree with TRBD2. Looked up from germline, CDR1 is MGHRA and CDR2 is YSYEKL. This CDR3 region has 16 residues. Trimming took 4 bases from V and 1 from J; bases not matched to a gene: 7. The CDR3 nucleotides read TGCGCCAGCAGCCTAACCGGACTAGCACGCACAGATACGCAGTATTTT. Encoded protein: CASSLTGLARTDTQYF.

The J gene is TRBJ1-1, the V gene TRBV4-1; TRBD1 might be the D (6 bases). Trimming took off 1 base at V and 1 base at J, with 13 bases between the two ends. CDR3 length: 16 amino acids. CDR1 MGHRA and CDR2 YSYEKL come from the germline V gene. CDR3 in amino acids: CASSQGDRRSNTEAFF. CDR3 DNA sequence: TGCGCCAGCAGCCAAGGAGACAGGCGTTCGAACACTGAAGCTTTCTTT.

This clone is a singleton in its sample. The rearrangement uses TRBV2 and TRBJ2-7; no definite D call. Germline-derived CDR1 and CDR2 are SNHLY and FYNNEI. The CDR3 totals 14 residues. Trimming left V 3 bases short and J 1 base short, with 10 bases between. In DNA form, the CDR3 reads TGTGCCAGCAGTGACAGCGTTGTATCCTACGAGCAGTACTTC. It is translated as CASSDSVVSYEQYF.

A few counts support this clone. The gene calls are TRBV6-5 and TRBJ1-1, with D uncertain. Germline V gene sequence: CDR1 MNHEY, CDR2 SVGAGI. The CDR3 consists of 14 residues. Trimming took 2 bases from V and 6 from J, leaving 13 bases between them. For the CDR3, the DNA is TGTGCCAGCAGTTACAGCCTTTTGAGAGCTGAAGCTTTCTTT. It translates to CASSYSLLRAEAFF.

This sequence joins TRBV29-1 and TRBJ1-2; D might be TRBD1 (5 bases). The ends were cut back, 3 bases at V and 8 bases at J, with 13 bases in the middle. CDR1 and CDR2 (germline): SQVTM, ANQGSEA. CDR3 length: 12 residues. For the CDR3, the DNA is TGCAGCGTTGATGTACAGGCGGCGGGCTACACCTTC. It encodes CSVDVQAAGYTF.

V usage is TRBV18 and J usage is TRBJ2-6; 9 nucleotides align to TRBD1. The ends lost 6 bases at V and 4 bases at J; junction bases unmatched: 10. The CDR3 runs to 17 residues. Germline V gives CDR1 KGHSH, CDR2 LQKENI. CDR3 DNA: TGTGCCAGCTCCGAAGCACAGGGGGCAGCGGGGGCCAACGTCCTGACTTTC. Translation: CASSEAQGAAGANVLTF.

The rearrangement joins TRBV5-6 to TRBJ2-3; 14 bases align to TRBD2. V lost 4 bases, J lost 0 bases, and 10 bases stayed unmatched. The CDR3 is made up of 19 amino acids. The germline CDR1 and CDR2 sequences are SGHDT and YYEEEE. The CDR3 DNA follows: TGTGCCAGCAGCAGAACAGGGACTAGCGGGGGCCTTAGCACAGATACGCAGTATTTT. It translates to CASSRTGTSGGLSTDTQYF.

The rearrangement links TRBV30 to TRBJ2-3; 7 positions agree with TRBD2. The length of the CDR3 is 14 residues. The germline gives CDR1 GTSNPN, CDR2 SVGIG (reference sequence). V gave up 6 bases and J gave up 2 bases; unmatched junction bases: 8. For the CDR3, the DNA is TGTGCCTGCACCGGACTAGGCCTCACAGATACGCAGTATTTT. Its protein product is CACTGLGLTDTQYF.

The V gene is TRBV5-5, the J gene TRBJ2-7, with TRBD1 matching 8 bases. CDR3 length: 14 residues. The germline V gene has CDR1 SGHKS and CDR2 YYEKEE (reference sequence). J gave up 6 bases and V 2 bases, and 7 bases lay outside the gene matches. CDR3 DNA: TGTGCCAGCAGCTTTACGACAGGGGCTCTCGAGCAGTACTTC. Protein sequence: CASSFTTGALEQYF.